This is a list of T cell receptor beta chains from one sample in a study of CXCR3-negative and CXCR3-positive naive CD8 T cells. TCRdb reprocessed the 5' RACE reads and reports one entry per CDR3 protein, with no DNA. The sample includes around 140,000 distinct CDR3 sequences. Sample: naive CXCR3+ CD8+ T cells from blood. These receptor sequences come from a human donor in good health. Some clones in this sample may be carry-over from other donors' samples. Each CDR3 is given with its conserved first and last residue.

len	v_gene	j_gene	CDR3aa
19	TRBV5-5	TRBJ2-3	CASSLVYSAGGFGTDTQYF
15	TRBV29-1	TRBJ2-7	CSVEDRLVTLNEQYF
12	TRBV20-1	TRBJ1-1	CSAGFTNTEAFF
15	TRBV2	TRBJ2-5	CASSDWEGATETQYF
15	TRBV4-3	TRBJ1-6	CASSQDLTENSPLHF
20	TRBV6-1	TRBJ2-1	CASSEYIGTSVLGFNNEQFF
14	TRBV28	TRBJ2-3	CASSFEVYTDTQYF
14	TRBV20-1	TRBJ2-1	CSARAVGLLDEQFF
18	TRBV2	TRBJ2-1	CASSERGGSGTTYNEQFF
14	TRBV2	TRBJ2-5	CASSDRVVKETQYF
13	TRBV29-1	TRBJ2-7	CSVSGGYSYEQYF
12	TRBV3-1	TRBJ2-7	CASSQQGHEQYF
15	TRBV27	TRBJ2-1	CASSFHQDRYNEQFF
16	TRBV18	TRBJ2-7	CASSRTGPVVSYEQYF
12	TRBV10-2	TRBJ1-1	CASGPRGAEAFF
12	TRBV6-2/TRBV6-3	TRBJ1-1	CASSPGGAEAFF
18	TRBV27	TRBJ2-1	CASSSGTSGGYAYNEQFF
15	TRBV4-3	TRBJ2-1	CASSQDRDRYNEQFF
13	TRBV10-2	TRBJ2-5	CATLPSLLETQYF
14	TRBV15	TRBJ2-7	CATSRGGDSYEQYF
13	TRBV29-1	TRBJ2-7	CSVELAGGYEQYF
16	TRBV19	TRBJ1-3	CASSMVLSNSGNTIYF
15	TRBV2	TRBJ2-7	CASSERTGATYEQYF
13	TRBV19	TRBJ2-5	CASSKGAQETQYF
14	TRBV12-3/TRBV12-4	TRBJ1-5	CASSFEGPNQPQHF
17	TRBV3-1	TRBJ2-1	CASSQSVNTARAGEQFF
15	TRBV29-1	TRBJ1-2	CSVVRHFGDYYGYTF
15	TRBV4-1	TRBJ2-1	CASTGRGQGDNEQFF
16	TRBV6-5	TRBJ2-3	CASSYSRGKEADTQYF
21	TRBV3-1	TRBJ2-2	CASSQESLGLAGGRRAGELFF
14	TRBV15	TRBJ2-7	CATSRDREDYEQYF
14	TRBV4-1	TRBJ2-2	CASSQGRDTGELFF
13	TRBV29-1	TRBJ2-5	CSVLQGNGETQYF
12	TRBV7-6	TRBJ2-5	CASSDMKETQYF
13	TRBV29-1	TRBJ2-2	CSAPSENTGELFF
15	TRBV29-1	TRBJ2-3	CSVEVLAANTDTQYF
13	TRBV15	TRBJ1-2	CATSREGPDGYTF
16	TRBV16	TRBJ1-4	CASSQGDRQFNEKLFF
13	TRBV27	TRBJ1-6	CASSSTGVSPLHF
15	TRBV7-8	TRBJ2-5	CASSLEASGLETQYF
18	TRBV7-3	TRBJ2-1	CASSSRTSGGYFYNEQFF
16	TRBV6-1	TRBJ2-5	CASSEIWRQGAETQYF
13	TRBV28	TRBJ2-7	CASMGRNSYEQYF
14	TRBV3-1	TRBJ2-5	CASSQDDVKETQYF
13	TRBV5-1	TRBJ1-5	CASSSDSNQPQHF
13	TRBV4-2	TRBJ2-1	CASSQDYPNEQFF
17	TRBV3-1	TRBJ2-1	CASSQDPSRDRVYEQFF
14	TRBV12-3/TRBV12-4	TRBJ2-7	CASSLYQGVGEQYF
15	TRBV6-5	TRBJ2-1	CASSSGVSSYNEQFF